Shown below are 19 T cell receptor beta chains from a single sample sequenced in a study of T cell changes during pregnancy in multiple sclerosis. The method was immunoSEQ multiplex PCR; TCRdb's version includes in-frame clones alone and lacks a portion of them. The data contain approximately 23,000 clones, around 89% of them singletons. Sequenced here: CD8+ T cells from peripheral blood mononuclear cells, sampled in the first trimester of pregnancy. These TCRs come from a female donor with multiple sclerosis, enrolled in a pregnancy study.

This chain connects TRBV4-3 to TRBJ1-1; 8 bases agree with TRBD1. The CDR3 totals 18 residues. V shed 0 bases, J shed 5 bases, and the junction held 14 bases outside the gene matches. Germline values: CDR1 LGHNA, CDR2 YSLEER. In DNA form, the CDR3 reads TGCGCCAGCAGCCAAGATCCGCAGGGGGCCTTGGTGGGAACTGAAGCTTTCTTT. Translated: CASSQDPQGALVGTEAFF.

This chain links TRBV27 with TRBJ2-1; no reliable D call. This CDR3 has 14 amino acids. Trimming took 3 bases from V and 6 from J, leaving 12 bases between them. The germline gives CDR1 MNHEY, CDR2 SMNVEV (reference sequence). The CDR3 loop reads CASSLIDSPNEQFF. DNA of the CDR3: TGTGCCAGCAGTTTGATCGACTCTCCCAATGAGCAGTTCTTC.

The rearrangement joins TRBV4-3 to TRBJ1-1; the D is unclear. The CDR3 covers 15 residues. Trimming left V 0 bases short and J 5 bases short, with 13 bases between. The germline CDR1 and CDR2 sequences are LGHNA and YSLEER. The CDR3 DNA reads TGCGCCAGCAGCCAAGATTGGGATGGAGGAACTGAAGCTTTCTTT. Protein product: CASSQDWDGGTEAFF.

CDR3 region: CASSPSGVVAKNIQYF. DNA of the CDR3: TGTGCCAGCTCACCATCAGGGGTGGTAGCCAAAAACATTCAGTACTTC. This chain uses TRBV18 with TRBJ2-4; D is perhaps TRBD1 (6 bases). The V gene's germline CDR1 is KGHSH and CDR2 LQKENI. CDR3 size: 16 residues. V was pared by 2 bases and J by 0 bases, with 11 bases between.

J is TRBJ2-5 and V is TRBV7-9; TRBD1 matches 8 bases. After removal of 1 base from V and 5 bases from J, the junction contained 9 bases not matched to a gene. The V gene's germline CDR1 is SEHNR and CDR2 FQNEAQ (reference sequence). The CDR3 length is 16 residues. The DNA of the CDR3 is TGTGCCAGCAGCTTAGTGGGGGCAGGGGGCGAGGAGACCCAGTACTTC. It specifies CASSLVGAGGEETQYF.

The CDR3 region has the DNA TGTGCCAGTAGCAACCCCTCCGGGACAGGGGTTGAAGCTTTCTTT. It codes for CASSNPSGTGVEAFF. J is TRBJ1-1 and V is TRBV19, with 10 bases lining up with TRBD1. The J segment lost 7 bases and the V segment lost 6 bases, leaving 11 bases of the junction unmatched. This CDR3 has 15 amino acids. Per the germline V gene, CDR1 is LNHDA and CDR2 is SQIVND (reference sequence).

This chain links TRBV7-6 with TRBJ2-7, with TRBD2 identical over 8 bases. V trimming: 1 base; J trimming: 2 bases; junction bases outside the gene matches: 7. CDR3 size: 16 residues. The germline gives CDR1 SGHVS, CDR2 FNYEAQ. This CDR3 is CASSLERGLEPYEQYF. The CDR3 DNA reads TGTGCCAGCAGCTTAGAGCGGGGGCTAGAACCCTACGAGCAGTACTTC.

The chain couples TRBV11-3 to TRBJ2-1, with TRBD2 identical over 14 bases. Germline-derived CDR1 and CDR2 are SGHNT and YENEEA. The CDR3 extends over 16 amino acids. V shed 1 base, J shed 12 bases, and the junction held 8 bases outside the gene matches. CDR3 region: CASSLGAGTSGRGQFF. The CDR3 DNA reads TGTGCCAGCAGCTTAGGGGCCGGGACTAGCGGGAGAGGGCAGTTCTTC.

CDR3 DNA: TGCGCCAGCAGCCAAGAGACAGGGGGAAGGAACGAGCAGTACTTC. Translation: CASSQETGGRNEQYF. The J gene is TRBJ2-7, the V gene TRBV4-3; 9 bases map to TRBD1. Germline assignment: CDR1 LGHNA and CDR2 YSLEER. The CDR3 consists of 15 residues. J gave up 5 bases and V 0 bases, and 5 bases lay outside the gene matches.

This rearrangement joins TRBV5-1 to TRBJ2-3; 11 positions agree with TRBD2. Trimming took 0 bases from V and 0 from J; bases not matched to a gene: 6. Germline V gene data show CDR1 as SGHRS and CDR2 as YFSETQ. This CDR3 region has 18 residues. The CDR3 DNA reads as TGCGCCAGCAGCTTGGATCTAGCGGGAGGCCCGAGCACAGATACGCAGTATTTT. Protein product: CASSLDLAGGPSTDTQYF.

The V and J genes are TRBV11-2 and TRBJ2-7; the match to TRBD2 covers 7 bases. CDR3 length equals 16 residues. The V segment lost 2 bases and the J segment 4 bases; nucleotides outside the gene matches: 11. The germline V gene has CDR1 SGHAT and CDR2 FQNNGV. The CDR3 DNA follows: TGTGCCAGCAGCTTAAGTGGAGGACTAGAGCGATACGAGCAGTACTTC. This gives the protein CASSLSGGLERYEQYF.

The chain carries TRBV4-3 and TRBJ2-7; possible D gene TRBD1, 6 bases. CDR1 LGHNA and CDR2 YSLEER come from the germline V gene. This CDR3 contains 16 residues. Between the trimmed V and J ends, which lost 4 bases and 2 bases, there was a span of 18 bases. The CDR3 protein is CASSLQPQGSPYEQYF. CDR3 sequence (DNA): TGCGCCAGCAGCCTCCAGCCTCAGGGGTCTCCCTACGAGCAGTACTTC.

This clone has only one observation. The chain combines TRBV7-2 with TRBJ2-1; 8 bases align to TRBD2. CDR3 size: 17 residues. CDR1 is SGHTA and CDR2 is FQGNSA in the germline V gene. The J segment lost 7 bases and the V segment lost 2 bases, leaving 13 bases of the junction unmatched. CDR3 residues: CASSLYEVSGSGNEQFF. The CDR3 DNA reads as TGTGCCAGCAGCTTATATGAGGTCAGCGGGAGTGGTAATGAGCAGTTCTTC.

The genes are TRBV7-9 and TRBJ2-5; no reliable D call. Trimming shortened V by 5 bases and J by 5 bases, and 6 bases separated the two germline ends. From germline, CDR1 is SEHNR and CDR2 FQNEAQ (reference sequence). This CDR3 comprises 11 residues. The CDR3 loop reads CASSPLETQYF. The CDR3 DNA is TGTGCCAGCAGCCCCTTGGAGACCCAGTACTTC.

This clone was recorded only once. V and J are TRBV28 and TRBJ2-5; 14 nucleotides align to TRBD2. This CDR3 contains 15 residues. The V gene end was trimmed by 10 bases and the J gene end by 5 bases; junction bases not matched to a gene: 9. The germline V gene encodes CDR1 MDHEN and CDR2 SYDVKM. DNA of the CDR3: TGTGCCACATCCGGGACTAGCGGGAGTCAGGAGACCCAGTACTTC. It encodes CATSGTSGSQETQYF.

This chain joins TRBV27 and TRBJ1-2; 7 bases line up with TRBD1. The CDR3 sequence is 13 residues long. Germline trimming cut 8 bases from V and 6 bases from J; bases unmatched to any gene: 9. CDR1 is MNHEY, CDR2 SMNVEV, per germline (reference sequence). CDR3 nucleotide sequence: TGTGCCAGCGGGACAGAATTCCTTGATGGCTACACCTTC. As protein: CASGTEFLDGYTF.

CDR3 nucleotide sequence: TGTGCCACCGTCGATGTGCGGGAGGGCACCGGGGAGCTGTTTTTT. This translates into CATVDVREGTGELFF. The chain joins TRBV7-9 to TRBJ2-2; TRBD2 matches at 9 bases. Per germline, CDR1 SEHNR and CDR2 FQNEAQ (reference sequence). J lost 4 bases, V lost 10 bases, and 10 bases had no gene match. This CDR3 is 15 amino acids long. Variable domain in full (rest from reference TRBV7-9 and TRBJ2-2): DTGVSQNPRHKITKRGQNVTFRCDPISEHNRLYWYRQTLGQGPEFLTYFQNEAQLEKSRLLSDRFSAERPKGSFSTLEIQRTEQGDSAMYLCATVDVREGTGELFFGEGSRLTVL.

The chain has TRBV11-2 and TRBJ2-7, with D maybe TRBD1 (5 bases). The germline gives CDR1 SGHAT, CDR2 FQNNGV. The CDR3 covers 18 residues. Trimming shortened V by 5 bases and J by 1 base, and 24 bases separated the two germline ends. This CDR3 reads CASSQNVGWPGSSYEQYF. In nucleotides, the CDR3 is TGTGCCAGCAGCCAAAATGTGGGTTGGCCAGGGTCATCCTACGAGCAGTACTTC.

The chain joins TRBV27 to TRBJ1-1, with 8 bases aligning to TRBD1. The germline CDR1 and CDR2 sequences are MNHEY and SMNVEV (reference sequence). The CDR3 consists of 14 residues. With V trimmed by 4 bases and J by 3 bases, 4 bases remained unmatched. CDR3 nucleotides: TGTGCCAGCAGTTACCGACAGGGGCACACTGAAGCTTTCTTT. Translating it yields CASSYRQGHTEAFF.